This T cell receptor (beta chain) was identified in a study of blood T cell repertoires in COVID-19. In the study overall: Samples representing acute and convalescent COVID-19 were sourced from the United States, Italy and Spain.

As originally analysed: The authors estimated nucleated cell counts from reference gene primer amplification. The data were produced by immunoSEQ multiplex PCR, yet TCRdb's version contains in-frame clones alone and is incomplete. The DNA gave D and trimming, while V, J and clone size come from that table. The table has 110,000 to 150,000 clones, around 87% seen once. In germline, CDR1 is MDHEN, CDR2 SYDVKM. V shed 6 bases and J 3 bases; nucleotides not matched to a gene: 8. CDR3 length: 15 residues. Cohort 3 recovery required two negative PCRs, clearance, or symptom resolution. The sequenced material came from PBMCs or T cells enriched from blood (not recorded which). The sequence derives from a man aged 55 to 70 who had recovered from COVID-19. The chain couples TRBV28 to TRBJ1-5; 7 bases map to TRBD1. The CDR3 spells CASSSPTGINQPQHF. CDR3 bases: TGTGCCAGCAGCTCCCCGACAGGGATCAATCAGCCCCAGCATTTT.